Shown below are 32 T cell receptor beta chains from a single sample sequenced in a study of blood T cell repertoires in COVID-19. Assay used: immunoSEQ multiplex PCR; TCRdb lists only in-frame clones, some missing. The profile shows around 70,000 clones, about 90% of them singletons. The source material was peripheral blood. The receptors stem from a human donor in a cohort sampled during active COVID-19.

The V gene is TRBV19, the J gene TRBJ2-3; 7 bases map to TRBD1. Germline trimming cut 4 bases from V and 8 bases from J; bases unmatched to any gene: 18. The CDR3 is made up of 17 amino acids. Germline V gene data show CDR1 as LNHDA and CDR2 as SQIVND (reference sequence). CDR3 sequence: CASSTTLTRGPRSTQYF. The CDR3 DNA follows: TGTGCCAGTAGTACCACCCTCACAAGGGGGCCCCGGTCTACGCAGTATTTT.

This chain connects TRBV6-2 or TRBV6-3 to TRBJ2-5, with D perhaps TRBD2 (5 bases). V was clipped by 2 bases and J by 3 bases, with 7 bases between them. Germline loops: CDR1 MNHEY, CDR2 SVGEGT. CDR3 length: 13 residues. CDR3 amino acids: CASSYNGKETQYF. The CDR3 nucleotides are TGTGCCAGCAGTTACAACGGGAAAGAGACCCAGTACTTC.

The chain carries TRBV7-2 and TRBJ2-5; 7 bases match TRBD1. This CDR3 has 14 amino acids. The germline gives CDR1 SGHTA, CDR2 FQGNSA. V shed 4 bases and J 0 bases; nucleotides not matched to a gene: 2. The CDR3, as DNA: TGTGCCAGCAGCTCACAGGGGCACCAAGAGACCCAGTACTTC. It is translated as CASSSQGHQETQYF.

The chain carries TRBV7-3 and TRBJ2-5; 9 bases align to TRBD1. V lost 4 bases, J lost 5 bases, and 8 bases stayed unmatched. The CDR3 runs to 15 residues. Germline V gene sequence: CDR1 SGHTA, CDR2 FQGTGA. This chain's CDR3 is CASSYGTGPGETQYF. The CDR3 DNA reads TGTGCCAGCAGCTATGGGACAGGGCCAGGGGAGACCCAGTACTTC.

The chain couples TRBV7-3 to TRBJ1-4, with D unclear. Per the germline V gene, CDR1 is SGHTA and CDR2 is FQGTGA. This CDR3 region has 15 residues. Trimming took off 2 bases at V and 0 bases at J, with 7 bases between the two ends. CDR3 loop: CASSLGRATNEKLFF. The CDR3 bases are TGTGCCAGCAGCTTAGGGCGGGCAACTAATGAAAAACTGTTTTTT.

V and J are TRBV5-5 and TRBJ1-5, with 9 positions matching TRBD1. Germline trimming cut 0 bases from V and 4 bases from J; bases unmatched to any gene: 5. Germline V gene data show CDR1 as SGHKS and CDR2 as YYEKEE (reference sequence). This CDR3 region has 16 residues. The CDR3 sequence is CASSLAGQGRNQPQHF. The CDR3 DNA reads TGTGCCAGCAGCTTGGCGGGACAGGGCCGAAATCAGCCCCAGCATTTT.

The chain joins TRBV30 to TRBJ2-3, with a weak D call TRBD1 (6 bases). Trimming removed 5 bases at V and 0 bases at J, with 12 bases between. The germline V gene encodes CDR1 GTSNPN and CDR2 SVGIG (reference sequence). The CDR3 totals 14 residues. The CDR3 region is CAWRQAPSTDTQYF. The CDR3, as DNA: TGTGCCTGGCGACAGGCCCCTAGCACAGATACGCAGTATTTT.

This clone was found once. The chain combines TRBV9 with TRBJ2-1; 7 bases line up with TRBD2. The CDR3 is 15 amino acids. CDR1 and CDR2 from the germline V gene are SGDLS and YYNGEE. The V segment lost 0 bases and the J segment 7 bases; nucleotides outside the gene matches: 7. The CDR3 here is CASSVGGGGMNEQFF. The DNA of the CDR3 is TGTGCCAGCAGCGTAGGTGGGGGAGGGATGAATGAGCAGTTCTTC.

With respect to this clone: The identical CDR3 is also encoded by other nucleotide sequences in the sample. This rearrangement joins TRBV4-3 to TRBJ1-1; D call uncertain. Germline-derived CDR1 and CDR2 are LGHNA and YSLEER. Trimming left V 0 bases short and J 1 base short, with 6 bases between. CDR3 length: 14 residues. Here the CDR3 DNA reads TGCGCCAGCAGCCAAGAGACGGGGAACACTGAAGCTTTCTTT. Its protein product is CASSQETGNTEAFF.

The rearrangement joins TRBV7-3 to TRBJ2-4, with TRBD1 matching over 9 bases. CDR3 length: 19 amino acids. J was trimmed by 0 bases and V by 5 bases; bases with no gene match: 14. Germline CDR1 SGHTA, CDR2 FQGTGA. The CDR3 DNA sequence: TGTGCCAGCAGCGCAATCGACAGGGGGAGACCTATAGCCAAAAACATTCAGTACTTC. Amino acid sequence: CASSAIDRGRPIAKNIQYF. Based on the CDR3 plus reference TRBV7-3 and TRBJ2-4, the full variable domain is GAGVSQTPSNKVTEKGKYVELRCDPISGHTALYWYRQSLGQGPEFLIYFQGTGAADDSGLPNDRFFAVRPEGSVSTLKIQRTERGDSAVYLCASSAIDRGRPIAKNIQYFGAGTRLSVL.

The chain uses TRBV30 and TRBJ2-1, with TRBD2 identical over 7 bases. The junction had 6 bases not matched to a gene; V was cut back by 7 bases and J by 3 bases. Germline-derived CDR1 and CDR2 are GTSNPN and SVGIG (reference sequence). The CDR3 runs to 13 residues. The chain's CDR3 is CAYTSAGYNEQFF. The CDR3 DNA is TGTGCCTATACTAGCGCCGGCTACAATGAGCAGTTCTTC.

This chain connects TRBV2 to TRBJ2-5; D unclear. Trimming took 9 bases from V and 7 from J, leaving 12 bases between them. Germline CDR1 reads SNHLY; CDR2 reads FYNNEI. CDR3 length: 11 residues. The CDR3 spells CASSPLRTQYF. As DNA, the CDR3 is TGTGCCAGTTCCCCGTTGCGGACCCAGTACTTC.

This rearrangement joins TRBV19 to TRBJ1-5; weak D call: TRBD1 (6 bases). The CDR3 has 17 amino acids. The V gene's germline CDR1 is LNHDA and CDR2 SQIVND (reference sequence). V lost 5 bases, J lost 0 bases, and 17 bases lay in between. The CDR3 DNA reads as TGTGCCAGTAGTGCCAACAGGGCCAGTTATAGCAATCAGCCCCAGCATTTT. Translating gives CASSANRASYSNQPQHF. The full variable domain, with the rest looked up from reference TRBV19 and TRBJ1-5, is DGGITQSPKYLFRKEGQNVTLSCEQNLNHDAMYWYRQDPGQGLRLIYYSQIVNDFQKGDIAEGYSVSREKKESFPLTVTSAQKNPTAFYLCASSANRASYSNQPQHFGDGTRLSIL.

CDR3 region: CASSITGDANEKLFF. Here the CDR3 DNA reads TGTGCCAGCAGTATCACAGGGGACGCTAATGAAAAACTGTTTTTT. V gene TRBV6-5 combines with J gene TRBJ1-4; 7 bases are a match to TRBD1. CDR3 length: 15 residues. V lost 5 bases to trimming and J lost 3 bases; unmatched junction nucleotides: 6. The germline CDR1 and CDR2 sequences are MNHEY and SVGAGI.

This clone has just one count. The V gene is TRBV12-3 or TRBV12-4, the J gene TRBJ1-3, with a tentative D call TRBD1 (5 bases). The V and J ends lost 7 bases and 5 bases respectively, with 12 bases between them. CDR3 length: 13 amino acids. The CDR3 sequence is CASKPTGRNTIYF. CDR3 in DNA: TGTGCCAGCAAACCAACAGGAAGAAACACCATATATTTT.

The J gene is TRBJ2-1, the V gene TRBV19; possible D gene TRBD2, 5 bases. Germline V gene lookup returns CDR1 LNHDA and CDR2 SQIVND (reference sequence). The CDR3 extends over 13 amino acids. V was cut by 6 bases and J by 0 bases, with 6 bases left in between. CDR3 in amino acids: CASRSGSYNEQFF. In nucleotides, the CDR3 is TGTGCCAGTAGGAGCGGCTCCTACAATGAGCAGTTCTTC.

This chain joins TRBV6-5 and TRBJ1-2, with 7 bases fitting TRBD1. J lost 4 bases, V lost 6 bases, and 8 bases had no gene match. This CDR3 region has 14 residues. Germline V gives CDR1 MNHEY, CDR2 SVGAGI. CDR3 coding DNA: TGTGCCAGCAGGGGGGGACAGACTTCCTATGGCTACACCTTC. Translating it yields CASRGGQTSYGYTF.

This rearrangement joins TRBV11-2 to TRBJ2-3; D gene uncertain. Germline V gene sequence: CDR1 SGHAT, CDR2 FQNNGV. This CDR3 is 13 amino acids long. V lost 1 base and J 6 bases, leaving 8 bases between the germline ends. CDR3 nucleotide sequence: TGTGCCAGCAGCTTAGGAGGATTGGATACGCAGTATTTT. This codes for CASSLGGLDTQYF.

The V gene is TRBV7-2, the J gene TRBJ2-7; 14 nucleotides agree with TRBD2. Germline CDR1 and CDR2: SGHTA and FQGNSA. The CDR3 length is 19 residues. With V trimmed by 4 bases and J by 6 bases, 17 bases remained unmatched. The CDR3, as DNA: TGTGCCAGCAGCTCCCGACCTCTAGGGACTAGCGGGAGTCTAAGCGAGCAGTACTTC. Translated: CASSSRPLGTSGSLSEQYF.

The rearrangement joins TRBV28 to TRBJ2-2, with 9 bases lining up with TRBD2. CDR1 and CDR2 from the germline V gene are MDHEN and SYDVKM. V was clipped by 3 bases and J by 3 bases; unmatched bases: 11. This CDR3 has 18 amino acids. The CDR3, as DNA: TGTGCCAGCAGTTTTTCCCGCGGGAGGGCCGGGGACACCGGGGAGCTGTTTTTT. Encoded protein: CASSFSRGRAGDTGELFF.

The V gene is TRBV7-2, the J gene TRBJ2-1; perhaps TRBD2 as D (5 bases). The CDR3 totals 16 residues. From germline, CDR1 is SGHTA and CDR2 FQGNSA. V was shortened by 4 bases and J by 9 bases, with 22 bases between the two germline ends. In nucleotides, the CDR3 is TGTGCCAGCAGCTCACGCGTCCGGACTGTTGGTAGTGAGCAGTTCTTC. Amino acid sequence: CASSSRVRTVGSEQFF.

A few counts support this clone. CDR3 bases: TGTGCCAGCAGCAAAACTAGCGGGAGGGCTTCGAGGACCGGGGAGCTGTTTTTT. Amino acids: CASSKTSGRASRTGELFF. The chain combines TRBV7-3 with TRBJ2-2; TRBD2 aligns across 13 bases. V dropped 5 bases and J dropped 5; count of bases not matched to a gene: 11. The CDR3 is 18 residues long. CDR1 is SGHTA and CDR2 is FQGTGA in the germline V gene.

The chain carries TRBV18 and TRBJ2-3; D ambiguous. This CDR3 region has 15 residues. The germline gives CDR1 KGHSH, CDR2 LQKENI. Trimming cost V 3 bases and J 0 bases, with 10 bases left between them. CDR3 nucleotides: TGTGCCAGCTCACCGCGGCATTCGAGCACAGATACGCAGTATTTT. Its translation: CASSPRHSSTDTQYF. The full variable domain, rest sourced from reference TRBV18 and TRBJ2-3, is NAGVMQNPRHLVRRRGQEARLRCSPMKGHSHVYWYRQLPEEGLKFMVYLQKENIIDESGMPKERFSAEFPKEGPSILRIQQVVRGDSAAYFCASSPRHSSTDTQYFGPGTRLTVL.

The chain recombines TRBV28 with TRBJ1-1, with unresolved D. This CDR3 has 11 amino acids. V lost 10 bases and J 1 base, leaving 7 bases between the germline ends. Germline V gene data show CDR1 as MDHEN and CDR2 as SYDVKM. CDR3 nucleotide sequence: TGTGCCACAAATTCGAACACTGAAGCTTTCTTT. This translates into CATNSNTEAFF.

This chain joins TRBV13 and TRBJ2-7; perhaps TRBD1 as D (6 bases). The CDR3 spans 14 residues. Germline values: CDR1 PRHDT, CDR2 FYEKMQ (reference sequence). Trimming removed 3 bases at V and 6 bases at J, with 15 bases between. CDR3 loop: CASSLQQGSSEQYF. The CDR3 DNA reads TGTGCCAGCAGCTTGCAACAGGGTTCGAGCGAGCAGTACTTC.

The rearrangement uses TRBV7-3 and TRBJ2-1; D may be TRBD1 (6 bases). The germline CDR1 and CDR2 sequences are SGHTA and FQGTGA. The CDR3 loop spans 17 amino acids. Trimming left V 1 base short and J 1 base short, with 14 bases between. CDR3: CASSLRAGGTSYNEQFF. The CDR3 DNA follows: TGTGCCAGCAGCTTAAGGGCTGGGGGCACGTCCTACAATGAGCAGTTCTTC.

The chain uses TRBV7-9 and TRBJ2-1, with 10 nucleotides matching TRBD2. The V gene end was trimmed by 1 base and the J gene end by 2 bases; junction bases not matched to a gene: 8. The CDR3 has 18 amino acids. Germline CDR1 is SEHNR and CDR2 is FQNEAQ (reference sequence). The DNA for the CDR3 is TGTGCCAGCAGCTTAGTTGATAGCGGGAGGTCTACCTACAATGAGCAGTTCTTC. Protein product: CASSLVDSGRSTYNEQFF.

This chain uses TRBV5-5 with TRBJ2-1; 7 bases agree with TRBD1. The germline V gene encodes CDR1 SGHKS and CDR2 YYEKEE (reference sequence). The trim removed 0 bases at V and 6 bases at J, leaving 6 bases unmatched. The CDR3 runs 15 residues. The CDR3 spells CASSLGWTGFNEQFF. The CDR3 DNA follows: TGTGCCAGCAGCTTGGGATGGACAGGCTTCAATGAGCAGTTCTTC.

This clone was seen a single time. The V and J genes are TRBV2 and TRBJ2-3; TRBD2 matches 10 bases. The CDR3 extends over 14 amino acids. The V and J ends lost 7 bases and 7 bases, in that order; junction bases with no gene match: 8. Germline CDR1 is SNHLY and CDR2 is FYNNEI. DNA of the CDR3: TGTGCCAGCAAGGCTAGCGGGAGTTCAAATACGCAGTATTTT. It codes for CASKASGSSNTQYF.

Written as DNA, the CDR3 is TGTGCCAGTAGTATAGATGCGGTTTCAGGGTCCATGAACACTGAAGCTTTCTTT. It translates to CASSIDAVSGSMNTEAFF. The chain employs TRBV19 and TRBJ1-1, with TRBD1 as a possible D gene (5 bases). Germline values: CDR1 LNHDA, CDR2 SQIVND (reference sequence). Deletions cut 0 bases from V and 0 bases from J, with 17 bases between. The CDR3 length is 18 residues.

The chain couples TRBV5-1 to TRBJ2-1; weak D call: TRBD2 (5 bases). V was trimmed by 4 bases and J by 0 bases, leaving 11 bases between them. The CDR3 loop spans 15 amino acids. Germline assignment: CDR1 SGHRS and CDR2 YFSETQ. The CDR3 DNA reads TGCGCCAGCAGCCGCACACTAGGCTCCTACAATGAGCAGTTCTTC. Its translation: CASSRTLGSYNEQFF.

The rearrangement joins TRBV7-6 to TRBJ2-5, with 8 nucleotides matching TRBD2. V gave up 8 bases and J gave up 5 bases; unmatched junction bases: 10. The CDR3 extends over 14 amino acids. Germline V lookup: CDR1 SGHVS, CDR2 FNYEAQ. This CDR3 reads CASVPGGGLETQYF. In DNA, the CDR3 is TGTGCCAGCGTTCCGGGGGGGGGCCTGGAGACCCAGTACTTC.